This T cell receptor beta chain was documented in a study of T cells in Graves' hyperthyroidism and ophthalmopathy. The CDR3 regions of TCR beta were amplified from RNA transcripts. In the first-round RT-PCR of the TCR CDR3, the HTBI primer set was used. TCRdb passed the multiplex PCR reads through MiXCR, listing each CDR3 protein once. The sample contains about 740,000 distinct CDR3 sequences, around 15% of which appear only once. V shed 1 base, J shed 2 bases, and the junction held 8 bases outside the gene matches. There are 16 residues in the CDR3. CDR1 is SNHLY and CDR2 is FYNNEI in the germline V gene. Diagnosis rested on symptoms, serum thyroxine and TRAb, thyroid ultrasound, and orbital computed tomography.

The chain employs TRBV2 and TRBJ2-7; 7 bases are shared with TRBD1. Material for sequencing was blood. This clonotype was obtained from a woman aged 18-29 years with Graves' hyperthyroidism. DNA for the CDR3: TGTGCCAGCAGTGAAGTGGAGACAGGGCCAACCTACGAGCAGTACTTC. Translating it yields CASSEVETGPTYEQYF.